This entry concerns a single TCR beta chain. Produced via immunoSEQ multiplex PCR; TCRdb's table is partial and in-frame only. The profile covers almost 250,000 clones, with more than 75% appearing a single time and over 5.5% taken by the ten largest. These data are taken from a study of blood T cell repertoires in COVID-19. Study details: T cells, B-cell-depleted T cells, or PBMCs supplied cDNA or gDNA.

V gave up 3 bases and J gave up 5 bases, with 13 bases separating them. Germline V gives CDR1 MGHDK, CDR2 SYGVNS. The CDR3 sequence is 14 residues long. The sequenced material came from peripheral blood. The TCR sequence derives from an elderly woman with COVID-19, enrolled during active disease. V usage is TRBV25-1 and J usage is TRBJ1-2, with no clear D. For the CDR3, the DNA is TGTGCCAGCAGTGACCACGGGATGAAGTATGGCTACACCTTC. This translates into CASSDHGMKYGYTF.